This T cell receptor beta chain was profiled in a study of T cells after yellow fever vaccination. This clonotype was picked up a small number of times. Germline CDR1 DFQATT, CDR2 SNEGSKA (reference sequence). The J segment lost 4 bases and the V segment lost 0 bases, leaving 19 bases of the junction unmatched. The CDR3 extends over 20 amino acids. TCRdb recomputed calls from the 5' RACE reads with MiXCR, one row per CDR3 protein. The sample contains approximately 600,000 distinct CDR3 sequences, 12% of which appear only once. Specimen: PBMCs, collected on the day of the yellow fever booster vaccination. The V and J genes are TRBV20-1 and TRBJ2-1, with 9 bases lining up with TRBD2. The clonotype was recovered from a young man who received the YFV17D yellow fever vaccine. The CDR3 sequence: CSARDLRAGGKGGVYNEQFF. For the CDR3, the DNA is TGCAGTGCTAGAGATCTTCGGGCGGGAGGGAAGGGAGGGGTTTACAATGAGCAGTTCTTC.